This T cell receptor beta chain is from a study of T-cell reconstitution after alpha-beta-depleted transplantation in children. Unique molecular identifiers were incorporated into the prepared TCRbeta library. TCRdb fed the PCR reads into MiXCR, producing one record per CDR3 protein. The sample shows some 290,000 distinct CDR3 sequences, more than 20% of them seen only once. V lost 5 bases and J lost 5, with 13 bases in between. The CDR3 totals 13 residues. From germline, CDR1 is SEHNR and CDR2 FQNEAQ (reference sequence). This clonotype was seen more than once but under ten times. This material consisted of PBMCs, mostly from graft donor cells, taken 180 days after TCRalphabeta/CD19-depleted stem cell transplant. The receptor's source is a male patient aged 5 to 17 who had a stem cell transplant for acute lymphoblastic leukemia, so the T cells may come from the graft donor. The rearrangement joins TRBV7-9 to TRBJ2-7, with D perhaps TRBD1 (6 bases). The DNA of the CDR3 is TGTGCCAGCAGCGTAACAGGGTTCCACGAGCAGTACTTC. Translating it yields CASSVTGFHEQYF.